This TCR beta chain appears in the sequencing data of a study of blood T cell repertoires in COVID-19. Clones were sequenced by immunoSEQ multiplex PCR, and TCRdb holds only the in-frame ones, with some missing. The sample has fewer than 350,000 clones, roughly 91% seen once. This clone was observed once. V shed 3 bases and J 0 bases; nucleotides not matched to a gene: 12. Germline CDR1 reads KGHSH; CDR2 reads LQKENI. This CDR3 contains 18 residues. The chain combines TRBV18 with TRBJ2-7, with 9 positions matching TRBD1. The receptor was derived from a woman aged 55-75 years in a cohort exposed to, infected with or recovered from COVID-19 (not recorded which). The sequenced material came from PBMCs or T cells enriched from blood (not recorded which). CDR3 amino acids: CASSPITGGRSSSYEQYF. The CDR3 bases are TGTGCCAGCTCACCTATCACAGGGGGCCGGTCTAGCTCCTACGAGCAGTACTTC.